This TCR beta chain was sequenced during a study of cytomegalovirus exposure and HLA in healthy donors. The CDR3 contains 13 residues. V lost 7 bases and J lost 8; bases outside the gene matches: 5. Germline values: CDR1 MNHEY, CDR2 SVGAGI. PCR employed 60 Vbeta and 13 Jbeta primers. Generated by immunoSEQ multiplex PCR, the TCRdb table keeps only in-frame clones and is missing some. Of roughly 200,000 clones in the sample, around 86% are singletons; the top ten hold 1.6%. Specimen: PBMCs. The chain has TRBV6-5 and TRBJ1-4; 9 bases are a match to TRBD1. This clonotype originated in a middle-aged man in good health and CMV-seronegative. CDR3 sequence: CASTWDRDEKLFF. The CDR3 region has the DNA TGTGCCAGCACCTGGGACAGGGACGAAAAACTGTTTTTT.